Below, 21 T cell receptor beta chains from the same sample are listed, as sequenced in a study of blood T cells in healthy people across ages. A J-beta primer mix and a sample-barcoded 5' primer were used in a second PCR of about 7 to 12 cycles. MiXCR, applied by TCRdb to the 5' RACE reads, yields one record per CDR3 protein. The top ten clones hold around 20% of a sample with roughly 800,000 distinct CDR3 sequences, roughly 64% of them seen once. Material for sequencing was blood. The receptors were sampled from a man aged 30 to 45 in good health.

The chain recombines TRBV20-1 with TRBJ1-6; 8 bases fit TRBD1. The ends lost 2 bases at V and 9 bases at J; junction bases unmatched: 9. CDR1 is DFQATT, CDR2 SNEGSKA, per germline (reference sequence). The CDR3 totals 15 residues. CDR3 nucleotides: TGCAGTGCTAGAAAGACAGGGGAGTCAAGTTCACCCCTCCACTTT. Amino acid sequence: CSARKTGESSSPLHF.

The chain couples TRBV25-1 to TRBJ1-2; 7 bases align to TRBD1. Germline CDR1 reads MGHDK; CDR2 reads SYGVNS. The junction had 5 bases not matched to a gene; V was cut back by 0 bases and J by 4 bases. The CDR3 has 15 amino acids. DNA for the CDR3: TGTGCCAGCAGTGAATATCCCGGGACAGTCTATGGCTACACCTTC. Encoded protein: CASSEYPGTVYGYTF.

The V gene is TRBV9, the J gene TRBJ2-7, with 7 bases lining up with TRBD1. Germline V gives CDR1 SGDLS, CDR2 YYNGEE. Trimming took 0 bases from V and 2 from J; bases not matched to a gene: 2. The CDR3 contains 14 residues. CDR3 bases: TGTGCCAGCAGCGTAGAAGGGACAGCCTACGAGCAGTACTTC. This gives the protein CASSVEGTAYEQYF.

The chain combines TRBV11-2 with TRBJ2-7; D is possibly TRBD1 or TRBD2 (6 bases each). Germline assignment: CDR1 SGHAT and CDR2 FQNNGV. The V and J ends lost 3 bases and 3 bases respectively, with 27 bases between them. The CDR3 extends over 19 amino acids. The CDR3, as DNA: TGTGCCAGCAGCTTTTTCAGTACGGGGGCGCAGCTTGAGGTCTACGAGCAGTACTTC. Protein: CASSFFSTGAQLEVYEQYF.

DNA of the CDR3: TGTGCCAGCAGCTCCTCGCGCGGGGCGTATGGCTACACCTTC. Translating gives CASSSSRGAYGYTF. V gene TRBV12-3 or TRBV12-4 combines with J gene TRBJ1-2; possible D gene TRBD1, 5 bases. V lost 6 bases to trimming and J lost 5 bases, with 16 bases between them. The CDR3 has 14 amino acids.

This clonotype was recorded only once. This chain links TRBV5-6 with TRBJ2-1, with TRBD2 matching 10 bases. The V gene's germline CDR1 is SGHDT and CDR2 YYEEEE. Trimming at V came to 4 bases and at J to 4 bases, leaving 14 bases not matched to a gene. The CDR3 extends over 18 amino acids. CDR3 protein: CASSLLSGGYSFYNEQFF. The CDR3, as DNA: TGTGCCAGCAGCCTCCTTAGCGGGGGGTATTCCTTTTACAATGAGCAGTTCTTC.

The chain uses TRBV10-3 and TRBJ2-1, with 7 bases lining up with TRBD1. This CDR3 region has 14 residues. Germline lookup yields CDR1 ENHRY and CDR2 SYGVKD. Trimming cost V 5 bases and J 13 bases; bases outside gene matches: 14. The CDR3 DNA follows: TGTGCCATCAGTATTGGGGACAGCCAAGAGACCCAGTTCTTC. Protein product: CAISIGDSQETQFF.

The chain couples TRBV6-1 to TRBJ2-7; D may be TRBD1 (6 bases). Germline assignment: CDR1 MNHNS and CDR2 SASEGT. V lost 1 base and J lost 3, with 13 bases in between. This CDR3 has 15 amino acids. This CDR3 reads CASSEGSGAFYEQYF. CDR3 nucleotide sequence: TGTGCCAGCAGTGAAGGCTCAGGGGCGTTCTACGAGCAGTACTTC.

The chain's CDR3 is CASTYTRLMGAFF. The CDR3 coding sequence is TGTGCCAGCACCTACACCAGGCTAATGGGAGCTTTCTTT. The V gene is TRBV6-2 or TRBV6-3, the J gene TRBJ1-1; D remains ambiguous. CDR3 length: 13 residues. Trimming removed 7 bases from V and 10 bases from J, with 19 bases in between. Germline V CDR1 and CDR2: MNHEY, SVGEGT.

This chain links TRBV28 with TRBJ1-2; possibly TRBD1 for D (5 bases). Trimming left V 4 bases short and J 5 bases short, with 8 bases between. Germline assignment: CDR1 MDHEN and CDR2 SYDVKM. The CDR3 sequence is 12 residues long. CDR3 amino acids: CASSSGPYGYTF. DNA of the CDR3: TGTGCCAGCAGTTCGGGACCGTATGGCTACACCTTC.

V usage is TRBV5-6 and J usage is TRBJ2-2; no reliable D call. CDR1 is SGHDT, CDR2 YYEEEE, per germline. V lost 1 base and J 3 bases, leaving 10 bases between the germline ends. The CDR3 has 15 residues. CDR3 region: CASSLWIPYTGELFF. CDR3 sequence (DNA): TGTGCCAGCAGCTTGTGGATCCCCTACACCGGGGAGCTGTTTTTT.

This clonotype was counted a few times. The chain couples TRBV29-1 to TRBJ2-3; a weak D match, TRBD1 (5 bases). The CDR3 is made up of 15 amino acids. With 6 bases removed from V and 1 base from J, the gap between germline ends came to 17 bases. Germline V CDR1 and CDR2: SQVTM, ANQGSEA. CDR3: CSVPGLGARTDTQYF. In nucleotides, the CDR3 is TGCAGCGTACCGGGCCTAGGGGCCCGCACAGATACGCAGTATTTT.

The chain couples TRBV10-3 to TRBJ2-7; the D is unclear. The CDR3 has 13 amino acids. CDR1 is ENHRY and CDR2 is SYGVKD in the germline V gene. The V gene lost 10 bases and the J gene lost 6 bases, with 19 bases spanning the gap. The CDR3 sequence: CATVSTLNGEQYF. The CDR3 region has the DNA TGTGCCACCGTTTCAACCCTAAATGGCGAGCAGTACTTC.

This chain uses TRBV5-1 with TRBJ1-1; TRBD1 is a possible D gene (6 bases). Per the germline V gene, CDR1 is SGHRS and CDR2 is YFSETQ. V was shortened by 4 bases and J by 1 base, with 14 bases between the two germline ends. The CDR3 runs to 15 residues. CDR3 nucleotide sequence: TGCGCCAGCAGCCCGCGGACAGAGACGAACACTGAAGCTTTCTTT. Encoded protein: CASSPRTETNTEAFF.

The CDR3: CASRVTGSSYEQYF. In DNA form, the CDR3 reads TGTGCCAGCAGGGTGACAGGGTCTTCCTACGAGCAGTACTTC. The chain uses TRBV2 and TRBJ2-7, with 7 bases aligning to TRBD1. V was pared by 6 bases and J by 1 base, with 6 bases of the junction left unmatched. Germline V CDR1 and CDR2: SNHLY, FYNNEI. The CDR3 has 14 amino acids.

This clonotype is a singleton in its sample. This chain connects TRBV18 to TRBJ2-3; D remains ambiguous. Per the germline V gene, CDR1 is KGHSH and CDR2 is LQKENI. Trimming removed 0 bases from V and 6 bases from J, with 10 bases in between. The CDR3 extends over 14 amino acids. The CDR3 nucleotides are TGTGCCAGCTCACCACCTCTCAACTTGGATACGCAGTATTTT. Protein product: CASSPPLNLDTQYF.

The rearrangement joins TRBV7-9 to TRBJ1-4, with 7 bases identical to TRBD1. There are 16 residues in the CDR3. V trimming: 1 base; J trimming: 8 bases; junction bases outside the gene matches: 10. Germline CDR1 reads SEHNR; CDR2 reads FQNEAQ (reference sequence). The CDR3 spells CASSLGSGGVTEKLFF. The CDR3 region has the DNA TGTGCCAGCAGCTTAGGTTCAGGGGGGGTTACCGAAAAACTGTTTTTT.

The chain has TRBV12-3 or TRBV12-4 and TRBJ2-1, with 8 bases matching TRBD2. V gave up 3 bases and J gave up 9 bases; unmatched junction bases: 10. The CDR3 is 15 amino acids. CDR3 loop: CASSFRGGRDSEQFF. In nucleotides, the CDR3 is TGTGCCAGCAGTTTTCGGGGGGGCAGGGATTCTGAGCAGTTCTTC.

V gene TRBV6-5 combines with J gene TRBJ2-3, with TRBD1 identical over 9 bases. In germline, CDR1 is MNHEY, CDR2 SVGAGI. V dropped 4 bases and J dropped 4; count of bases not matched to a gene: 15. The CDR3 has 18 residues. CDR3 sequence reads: CASSFEPWTGVASDTQYF. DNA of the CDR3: TGTGCCAGCAGTTTCGAGCCCTGGACAGGGGTAGCGTCAGATACGCAGTATTTT.

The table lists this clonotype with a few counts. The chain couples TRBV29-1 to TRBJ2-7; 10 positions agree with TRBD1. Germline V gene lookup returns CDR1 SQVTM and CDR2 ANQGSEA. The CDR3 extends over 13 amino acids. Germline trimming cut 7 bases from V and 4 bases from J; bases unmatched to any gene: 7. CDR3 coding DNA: TGCAGCGCCCGACAGGGGGCACTTTACGAGCAGTACTTC. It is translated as CSARQGALYEQYF.

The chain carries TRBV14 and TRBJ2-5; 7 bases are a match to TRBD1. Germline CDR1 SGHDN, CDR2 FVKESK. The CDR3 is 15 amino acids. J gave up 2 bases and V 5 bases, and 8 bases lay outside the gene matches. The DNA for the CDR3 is TGTGCCAGCAGCACCTGGACAGGCGCACAAGAGACCCAGTACTTC. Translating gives CASSTWTGAQETQYF.